This T cell receptor beta chain stems from a study of cytomegalovirus exposure and HLA in healthy donors. PCR involved 60 Vbeta and 13 Jbeta primers. The data were produced by immunoSEQ multiplex PCR, yet TCRdb's version contains in-frame clones alone and is incomplete. This sample carries 160,000 or so clones, approximately 80% of them seen once, and the ten largest clones take roughly 6.2%. V lost 4 bases and J 9 bases, leaving 25 bases between the germline ends. The germline gives CDR1 ENHRY, CDR2 SYGVKD. The CDR3 has 17 residues. This chain uses TRBV10-3 with TRBJ1-3; weak D call: TRBD1 (6 bases). The sequenced sample consisted of PBMCs. This sequence was found in a male donor in good health and CMV-seropositive. The CDR3 nucleotides read TGTGCCATCAGTGGACCGGGACAAGAGAGGCGCGAAATCACCATATATTTT. As protein: CAISGPGQERREITIYF.